This T cell receptor (beta chain) comes out of a study of T-cell memory formation after mild COVID-19. Findings of the study overall: Pre-infection memory harbored some responding clones, suggesting cross-reactive memory joined. Day 15 to 85 contractors were CD4/CD8 balanced; later expanders leaned CD4+.

TCRdb used MiXCR to reprocess the 5' RACE reads, holding one entry per CDR3 protein. The table records tens of thousands of distinct CDR3 sequences, over 10% of them present only once. This clonotype appeared many times. Its antigen is undetermined. The sequence was obtained from a man younger than 30 who had mild COVID-19 (a few samples of this study predate the infection). Cell type and time point are not known. Sequenced input: PBMCs or a T cell subset sorted from them (not recorded which).

CDR3 sequence (DNA): TGTGCCAGCAGCTTAGATGCATATTCACCCCTCCACTTT. Its translation: CASSLDAYSPLHF. This chain connects TRBV7-8 to TRBJ1-6; the D is unclear. The germline gives CDR1 SGHVS, CDR2 FQNEAQ. The CDR3 contains 13 residues. V lost 1 base, J lost 8 bases, and 6 bases lay in between.